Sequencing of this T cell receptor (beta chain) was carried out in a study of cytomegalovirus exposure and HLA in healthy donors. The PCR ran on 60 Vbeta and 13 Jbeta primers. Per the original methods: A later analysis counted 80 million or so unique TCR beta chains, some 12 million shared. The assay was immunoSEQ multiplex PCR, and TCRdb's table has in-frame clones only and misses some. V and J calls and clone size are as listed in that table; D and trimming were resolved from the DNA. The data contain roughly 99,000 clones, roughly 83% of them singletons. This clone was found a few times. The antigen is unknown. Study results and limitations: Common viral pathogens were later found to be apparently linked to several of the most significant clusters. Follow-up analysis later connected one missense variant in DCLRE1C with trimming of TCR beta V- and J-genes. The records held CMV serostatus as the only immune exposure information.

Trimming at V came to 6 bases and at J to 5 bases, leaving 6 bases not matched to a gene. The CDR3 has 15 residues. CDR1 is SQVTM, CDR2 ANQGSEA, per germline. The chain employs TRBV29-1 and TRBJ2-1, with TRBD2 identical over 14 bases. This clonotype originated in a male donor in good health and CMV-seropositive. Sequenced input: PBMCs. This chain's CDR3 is CSVRTSGGTNNEQFF. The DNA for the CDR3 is TGCAGCGTCAGGACTAGCGGGGGGACCAACAATGAGCAGTTCTTC.